This TCR beta chain originates from a study of identical twins listed by TCRdb under 2016. Background on the whole study: To test whether fetal clonotypes persist, this study deep-sequenced TCR alpha and beta repertoires from monozygotic twins, from unrelated adults of various ages, and from cord blood. Replicate twin experiments were performed at different times using different library preparation protocols to rule out contamination.

Worth noting for this clonotype: Its antigen is currently not known. There are no base qualities to consult, and no much larger clone falls within one base.

Only healthy Caucasian donors were included. Library preparation was by 5' RACE. The sequencer listed for this sample is Illumina HiSeq 2000. A universal primer binding site was introduced by template switching, and a unique molecular identifier was present in the final cDNA, enabling accurate counting of TCR cDNA molecules. Specific primers in the conserved constant-segment region were used to synthesize first-strand cDNA for TCR alpha and beta chains. To control for contamination, each cDNA library was double barcoded with a SMART-Mk sample barcode plus Illumina barcodes. TruSeq adapter sequences along with Illumina sample barcodes were introduced in two successive PCR steps. TCR alpha and beta cDNA libraries were sequenced on the Illumina HiSeq platform with custom primers. Turning to the authors' computational methods: Unique molecular identifiers were extracted from raw reads with MiGEC, and CDR3 positions were determined with MiXCR. For each individual, recombination models were inferred using an EM algorithm with the repgenHMM and IGoR tools. The analysis of shared clonotypes was done with the tcR package in R, with sharing normalized by the product of cloneset sizes. Out-of-frame nonproductive sequences were analyzed to study raw recombination free of thymic and clonal selection effects. The raw public data were reprocessed by TCRdb itself: fastp quality trimming at Q25, MiXCR clonotype calling, in-frame beta chains only. All rows with the same CDR3 protein become a single entry with the most common DNA and genes. TCRdb, not the authors, supplied the V and J calls. The sample table contains more than 1.5 million distinct CDR3 sequences; only one count was recorded for around 33% of them. The ten largest clones capture 0.25% to 0.3% of the sample.

The CDR3 holds 15 amino acids from the cysteine to the phenylalanine. The kept DNA is CDR3 alone, 45 bases in frame from the first base. V loses 8 bases at its end and J loses 0 bases; junction bases beyond the gene matches: 4. For CDR1 and CDR2, the germline V gene lists MDHEN and SYDVKM. Study-wide conclusions, independent of this receptor: Invariant T cells such as MAIT and iNKT could partly confound zero-insertion analyses, though diverse VJ usage argued against this for most clonotypes. Out-of-frame TCR alpha sharing in monozygotic twins was systematically underestimated by recombination models, whereas sharing between unrelated individuals was in agreement with the recombination models. Because the same donors could not be followed over many years, the conclusions relied on cross-sectional statistical analysis. Compared with coincidental sharing between unrelated individuals, out-of-frame TCR alpha sequences shared between twins showed an excess of sequences with low generation probability. The excess sharing between twins in beta out-of-frame sequences was weaker because fewer shared sequences reduced the signal-to-noise ratio. Abundant cord blood beta clonotypes carried fewer insertions; young adult naive repertoires showed a weaker similar trend, while memory repertoires showed none.

Sequenced: cord blood. The sequence joins TRBV28 to TRBJ2-1; TRBD2 aligns with 10 central bases. This receptor was identified in a newborn girl in good health. The CDR3 region: CASGSSGSSYNEQFF. In nucleotide form, the sequence is TGTGCCAGCGGATCTAGCGGGAGCTCCTACAATGAGCAGTTCTTC.